These 10 T cell receptor beta chains originate from one sample sequenced in a study of blood T cell repertoires in COVID-19 (dated by TCRdb to 2018 to 2021). The library was prepared using the immunoSEQ multiplex PCR assay. TCRdb obtained this table from immuneACCESS and retained in-frame rearrangements with V and J assigned. These tables miss some clones; where compared with another copy, unresolved V genes account for less than half of the shortfall, and the remainder is unexplained. The sample records about 73,000 clones, approximately 71% of which are singletons. Together, the top ten hold under 3% of the sample. Sequencing input: peripheral blood. The receptors were sampled from an older man with COVID-19, enrolled during active disease.

The CDR3 nucleotides read TGTGCCAGCAGCGTAGCAGGGGCTGAGCAGTTCTTC. It translates to CASSVAGAEQFF. The chain couples TRBV9 to TRBJ2-1; maybe TRBD1 (6 bases). V was shortened by 0 bases and J by 9 bases, with 7 bases between the two germline ends. Germline V gene data show CDR1 as SGDLS and CDR2 as YYNGEE. This CDR3 has 12 amino acids.

This clone has a single count. This rearrangement joins TRBV10-3 to TRBJ2-1, with 9 bases aligning to TRBD2. Germline V gene data show CDR1 as ENHRY and CDR2 as SYGVKD. The junction had 12 bases not matched to a gene; V was cut back by 11 bases and J by 4 bases. CDR3 length: 15 residues. The CDR3 region is CAVKSGRTIYNEQFF. The CDR3 coding sequence is TGTGCCGTCAAAAGCGGGAGGACGATATACAATGAGCAGTTCTTC.

The gene calls are TRBV28 and TRBJ1-2; a possible D gene is TRBD1 (6 bases). Germline V CDR1 and CDR2: MDHEN, SYDVKM. CDR3 length: 13 residues. The V end lost 2 bases, the J end lost 4 bases, and 8 bases lay between the germline ends. The CDR3 sequence: CASSLAGVYGYTF. The CDR3, as DNA: TGTGCCAGCAGTTTAGCAGGGGTCTATGGCTACACCTTC.

This rearrangement joins TRBV7-2 to TRBJ2-7; 7 bases map to TRBD2. The CDR3 is 13 amino acids. V lost 8 bases, J lost 4 bases, and 8 bases stayed unmatched. The germline CDR1 and CDR2 sequences are SGHTA and FQGNSA. The DNA of the CDR3 is TGTGCCAGCCAAGCGGGACCCGGGTACGAGCAGTACTTC. Amino acids: CASQAGPGYEQYF.

The chain couples TRBV7-9 to TRBJ1-5; D gene uncertain. Trimming shortened V by 5 bases and J by 5 bases, and 10 bases separated the two germline ends. The CDR3 loop spans 13 amino acids. Germline-derived CDR1 and CDR2 are SEHNR and FQNEAQ (reference sequence). The DNA of the CDR3 is TGTGCCAGCAGCCCTAGCGGGGATCAGCCCCAGCATTTT. It encodes CASSPSGDQPQHF.

The rearrangement uses TRBV6-5 and TRBJ1-6; TRBD1 might be the D (5 bases). Germline lookup yields CDR1 MNHEY and CDR2 SVGAGI. The CDR3 contains 14 residues. V was cut by 5 bases and J by 5 bases, with 10 bases left in between. The CDR3: CASSTRGNNSPLHF. CDR3 nucleotides: TGTGCCAGCAGTACCCGGGGGAATAATTCACCCCTCCACTTT.

The CDR3 reads CAWTSGFSYNEQFF. CDR3 bases: TGTGCTTGGACTAGCGGTTTCTCCTACAATGAGCAGTTCTTC. The rearrangement links TRBV5-4 to TRBJ2-1; 10 bases map to TRBD2. Per the germline V gene, CDR1 is SGHNT and CDR2 is YYREEE (reference sequence). The CDR3 is 14 amino acids.

This chain connects TRBV6-6 to TRBJ1-5, with D maybe TRBD1 (5 bases). This CDR3 region has 15 residues. Germline V lookup: CDR1 MNHNY, CDR2 SVGAGI (reference sequence). Trimming removed 4 bases at V and 1 base at J, with 11 bases between. CDR3 loop: CASSSQGGSNQPQHF. CDR3 in DNA: TGTGCCAGCAGTTCCCAGGGTGGGAGCAATCAGCCCCAGCATTTT.

V gene TRBV7-2 combines with J gene TRBJ1-2; D possibly corresponds to TRBD1 (6 bases). The length of the CDR3 is 14 residues. V lost 4 bases to trimming and J lost 4 bases, with 13 bases between them. Germline V gives CDR1 SGHTA, CDR2 FQGNSA. CDR3 sequence (DNA): TGTGCCAGCAGCTACAGGGCGATTGGCTATGGCTACACCTTC. It is translated as CASSYRAIGYGYTF.

This clone has only a few counts. For the CDR3, the DNA is TGTGCCAGCAGCTTAGAGTCTTCCACTACTTTC. Translated, it gives CASSLESSTTF. This rearrangement joins TRBV11-2 to TRBJ2-6; D is unclear. Germline lookup yields CDR1 SGHAT and CDR2 FQNNGV. The V end lost 0 bases, the J end lost 19 bases, and 10 bases lay between the germline ends. This CDR3 is built from 11 residues.